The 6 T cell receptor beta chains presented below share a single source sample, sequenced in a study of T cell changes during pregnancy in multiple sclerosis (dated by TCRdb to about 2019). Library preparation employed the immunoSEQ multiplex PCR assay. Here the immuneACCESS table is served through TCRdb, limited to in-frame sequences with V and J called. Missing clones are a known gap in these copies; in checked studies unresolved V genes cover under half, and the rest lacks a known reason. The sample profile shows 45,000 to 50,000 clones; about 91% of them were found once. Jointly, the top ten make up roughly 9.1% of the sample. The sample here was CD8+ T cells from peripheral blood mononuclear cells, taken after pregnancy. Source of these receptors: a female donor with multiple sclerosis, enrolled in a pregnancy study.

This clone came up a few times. Here the CDR3 reads CASSSGQGMYGYTF. The CDR3 coding sequence is TGTGCCAGCAGCTCGGGACAGGGGATGTATGGCTACACCTTC. The gene calls are TRBV11-2 and TRBJ1-2; 10 bases agree with TRBD1. In germline, CDR1 is SGHAT, CDR2 FQNNGV. Trimming at V came to 4 bases and at J to 5 bases, leaving 4 bases not matched to a gene. This CDR3 region has 14 residues.

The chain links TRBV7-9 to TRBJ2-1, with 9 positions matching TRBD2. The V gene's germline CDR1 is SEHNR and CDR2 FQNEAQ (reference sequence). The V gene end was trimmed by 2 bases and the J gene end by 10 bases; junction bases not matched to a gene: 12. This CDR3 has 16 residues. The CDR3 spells CASSLIAGDQSVEQFF. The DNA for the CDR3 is TGTGCCAGCAGCTTAATAGCGGGAGACCAATCAGTCGAGCAGTTCTTC. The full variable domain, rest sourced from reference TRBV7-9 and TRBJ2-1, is DTGVSQNPRHKITKRGQNVTFRCDPISEHNRLYWYRQTLGQGPEFLTYFQNEAQLEKSRLLSDRFSAERPKGSFSTLEIQRTEQGDSAMYLCASSLIAGDQSVEQFFGPGTRLTVL.

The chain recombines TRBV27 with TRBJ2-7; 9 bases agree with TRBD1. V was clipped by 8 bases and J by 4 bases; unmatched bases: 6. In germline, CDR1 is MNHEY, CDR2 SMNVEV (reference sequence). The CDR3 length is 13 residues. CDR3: CASSLGTGYEQYF. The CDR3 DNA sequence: TGTGCCAGCTCTTTGGGGACAGGGTACGAGCAGTACTTC.

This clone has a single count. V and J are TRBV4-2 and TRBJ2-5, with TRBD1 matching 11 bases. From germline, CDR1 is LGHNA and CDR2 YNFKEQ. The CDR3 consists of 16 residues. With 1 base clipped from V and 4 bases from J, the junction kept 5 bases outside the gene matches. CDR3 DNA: TGTGCCAGCAGCCAAGCGCTCGGACAGGGGGCAGAGACCCAGTACTTC. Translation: CASSQALGQGAETQYF.

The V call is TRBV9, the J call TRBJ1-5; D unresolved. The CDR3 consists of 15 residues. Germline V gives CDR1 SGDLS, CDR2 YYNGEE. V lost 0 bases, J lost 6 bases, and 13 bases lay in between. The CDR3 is CASSVVTVEGQPQHF. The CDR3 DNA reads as TGTGCCAGCAGCGTAGTAACGGTAGAGGGTCAGCCCCAGCATTTT.

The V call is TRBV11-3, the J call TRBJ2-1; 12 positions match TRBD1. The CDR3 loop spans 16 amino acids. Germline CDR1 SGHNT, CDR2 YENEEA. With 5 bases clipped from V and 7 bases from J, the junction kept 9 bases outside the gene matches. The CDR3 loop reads CASSRPGQGAVNEQFF. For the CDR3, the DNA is TGTGCCAGCAGCCGGCCGGGACAGGGGGCAGTGAATGAGCAGTTCTTC.